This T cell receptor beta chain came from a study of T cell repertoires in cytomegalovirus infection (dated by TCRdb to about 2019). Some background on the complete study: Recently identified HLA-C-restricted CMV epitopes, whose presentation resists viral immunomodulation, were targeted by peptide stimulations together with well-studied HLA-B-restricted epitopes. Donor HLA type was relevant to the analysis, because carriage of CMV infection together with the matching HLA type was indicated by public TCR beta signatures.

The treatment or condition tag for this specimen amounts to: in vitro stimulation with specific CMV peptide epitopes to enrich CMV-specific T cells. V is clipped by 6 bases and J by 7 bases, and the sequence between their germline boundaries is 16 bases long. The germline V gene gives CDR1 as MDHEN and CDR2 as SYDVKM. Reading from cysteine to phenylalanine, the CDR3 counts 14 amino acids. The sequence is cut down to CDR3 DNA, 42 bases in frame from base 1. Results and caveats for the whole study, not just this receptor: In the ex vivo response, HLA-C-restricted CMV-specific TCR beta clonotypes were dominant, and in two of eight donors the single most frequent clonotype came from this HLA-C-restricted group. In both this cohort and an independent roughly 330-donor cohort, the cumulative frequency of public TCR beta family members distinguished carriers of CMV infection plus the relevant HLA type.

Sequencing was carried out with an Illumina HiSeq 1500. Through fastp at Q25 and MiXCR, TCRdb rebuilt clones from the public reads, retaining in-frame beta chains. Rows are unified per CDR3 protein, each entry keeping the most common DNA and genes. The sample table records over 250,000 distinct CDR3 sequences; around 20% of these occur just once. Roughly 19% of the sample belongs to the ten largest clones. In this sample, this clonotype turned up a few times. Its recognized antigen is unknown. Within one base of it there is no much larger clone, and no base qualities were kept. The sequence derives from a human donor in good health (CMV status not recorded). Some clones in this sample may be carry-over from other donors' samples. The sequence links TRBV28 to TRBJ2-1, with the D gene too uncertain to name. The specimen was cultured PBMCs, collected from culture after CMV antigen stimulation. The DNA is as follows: TGTGCCAGCAGCCCCCCCCAGAGTAGAAATGAGCAGTTCTTC. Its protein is CASSPPQSRNEQFF.